Listed below are T cell receptor beta chains from one sample, sequenced in a study of shared clonotypes between healthy human individuals. Generated by immunoSEQ multiplex PCR, the TCRdb table keeps only in-frame clones and is missing some. The sample has about 2,100,000 clones, approximately 94% seen once. Source material: naive CD8+ T cells from PBMCs. The receptor set was obtained from a man between 18 and 29 years old in good health. Some clones in this sample may be carry-over from other donors' samples. Both conserved end residues are part of each CDR3. A D gene is named only where the DNA matches it firmly. Clone size, where shown, is once, few, many, or a class for clones that have expanded.

NA | TRBJ2-1 | TRBV29-1 | NA | CSVQSRSYNEQFF | TGCAGCGTCCAGTCGAGGTCCTACAATGAGCAGTTCTTC
NA | TRBJ2-2 | TRBV28 | NA | CASSSGLVNTGELFF | TGTGCCAGCAGTTCAGGGTTGGTGAACACCGGGGAGCTGTTTTTT
NA | TRBJ2-1 | TRBV7-9 | TRBD2 | CASSLIAGGVGNEQFF | TGTGCCAGCAGCCTAATAGCGGGAGGGGTTGGAAATGAGCAGTTCTTC
NA | TRBJ1-1 | TRBV2 | TRBD1 | CASSDGTGGSMNTEAFF | TGTGCCAGCAGTGACGGGACAGGGGGCTCCATGAACACTGAAGCTTTCTTT
NA | TRBJ2-1 | TRBV4-2 | TRBD2 | CASSQDFTSGPYNEQFF | TGTGCCAGCAGCCAAGATTTTACTAGCGGACCCTACAATGAGCAGTTCTTC
NA | TRBJ2-7 | TRBV27 | TRBD2 | CASSSGLAGYEQYF | TGTGCCAGCAGTTCGGGACTAGCGGGCTACGAGCAGTACTTC
NA | TRBJ1-5 | TRBV9 | TRBD1 | CASSATQGMPDSNQPQHF | TGTGCCAGCAGCGCGACACAGGGGATGCCGGATAGCAATCAGCCCCAGCATTTT
NA | TRBJ2-5 | TRBV5-6 | TRBD2 | CASSLLLAGPVLETQYF | TGTGCCAGCAGCTTGTTGCTAGCGGGACCGGTGTTGGAGACCCAGTACTTC
NA | TRBJ2-6 | TRBV7-2 | NA | CASSTAPAKANVLTF | TGTGCCAGCAGCACCGCCCCGGCGAAGGCCAACGTCCTGACTTTC
NA | TRBJ2-2 | TRBV6-4 | TRBD1 | CASSDGTATGELFF | TGTGCCAGCAGTGACGGGACAGCCACCGGGGAGCTGTTTTTT
NA | TRBJ2-7 | TRBV19 | NA | CASSISEGTYEQYF | TGTGCCAGTAGTATTAGCGAAGGGACCTACGAGCAGTACTTC
NA | TRBJ2-5 | TRBV7-9 | TRBD2 | CASLRLAQETQYF | TGTGCCAGCTTACGACTAGCCCAAGAGACCCAGTACTTC
once | TRBJ2-7 | TRBV19 | TRBD1 | CASSIRRTGPYEQYF | TGTGCCAGTAGCATCCGGAGGACAGGGCCCTACGAGCAGTACTTC
NA | TRBJ2-1 | TRBV19 | NA | CASRGWGSYNEQFF | TGTGCCAGTAGAGGTTGGGGGAGCTACAATGAGCAGTTCTTC
NA | TRBJ2-2 | TRBV27 | NA | CASSWQGPGELFF | TGTGCCAGCAGTTGGCAGGGCCCCGGGGAGCTGTTTTTT
NA | TRBJ2-3 | TRBV27 | NA | CASSFGGPDTQYF | TGTGCCAGCAGTTTCGGAGGACCAGATACGCAGTATTTT
NA | TRBJ2-5 | TRBV2 | TRBD1 | CASSVRQGAETQYF | TGTGCCAGCAGTGTGAGGCAGGGGGCAGAGACCCAGTACTTC
NA | TRBJ2-7 | TRBV4-2 | TRBD2 | CASSQLVRESSYEQYF | TGTGCCAGCAGCCAATTGGTGCGGGAGAGCTCCTACGAGCAGTACTTC